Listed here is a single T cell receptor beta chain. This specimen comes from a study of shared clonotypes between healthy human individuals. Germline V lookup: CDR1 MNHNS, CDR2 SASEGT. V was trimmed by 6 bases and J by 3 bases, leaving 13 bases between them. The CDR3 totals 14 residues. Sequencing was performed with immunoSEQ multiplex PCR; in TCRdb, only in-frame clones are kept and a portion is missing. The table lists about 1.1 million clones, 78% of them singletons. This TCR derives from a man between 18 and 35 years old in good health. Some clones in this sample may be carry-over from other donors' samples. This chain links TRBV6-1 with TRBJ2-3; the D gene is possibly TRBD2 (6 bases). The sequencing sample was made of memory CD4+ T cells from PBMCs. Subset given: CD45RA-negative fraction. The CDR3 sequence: CASRDGSETDTQYF. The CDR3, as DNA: TGTGCCAGCAGGGACGGGAGTGAAACAGATACGCAGTATTTT.